This paragraph covers one T cell receptor beta chain sequence. Its specific antigen is unknown. Base qualities are not recorded, but no much larger clone differs from it by a single base. Receptors were amplified or captured by PCR. The instrument given in TCRdb is Illumina iSeq 100. From the authors' description of their analysis: Non-productive sequences were removed, and CDR3s not starting with C, not ending with F or W, or shorter than 7 amino acids were discarded. Using R version 3.6.1, CDR3 homology was evaluated through Levenshtein distances (stringdist) along with unrooted phylogenetic trees (ape). TCRdb trimmed the raw reads at Q25, called clones with MiXCR and kept productive beta chains. CDR3 protein sequences are deduplicated, and each keeps its most common genes and DNA. These V and J calls are TCRdb output, not the study's own analysis. Here the sample has more than 25,000 distinct CDR3 sequences; about 50% occur a single time. 5% to 7.5% of the sample lies in the top ten.

V lost 6 bases and J lost 1 base; the stretch between them is 12 bases long. CDR3 length: 14 amino acids, cysteine to phenylalanine. CDR3 DNA only is kept here, 42 bases in frame from base 1. CDR1 SNHLY and CDR2 FYNNEI were looked up in the germline V gene. In light of the paper, this sample's time point label describes: late sampling 161 to 241 days after vaccination in a few convalescent patients. The positive SARS-CoV-2 PCR tests of the convalescent patients were dated from March to December 2020, before the Alpha, Beta and Delta variants emerged in the United States. PBMCs were separated from whole blood using Ficoll-Paque Plus gradient centrifugation and then either used fresh or cryopreserved at -140C. This record comes from a study of vaccination and CD4 T cells after COVID-19 (dated by TCRdb to about 2022). Study-wide context: Convalescent patients had a positive SARS-CoV-2 result on nasal swab PCR, and of these patients, several had mild disease and one had severe disease. The convalescent cohort comprised six males and four females, including two Hispanic individuals, seven Caucasians, two Asians and one multiracial person. Participants received two doses of either the Pfizer-BioNTech BNT162b2 vaccine (n=8) or the Moderna mRNA-1273 vaccine (n=2). Post-COVID blood samples were collected from convalescent patients a median of roughly 100 days after diagnosis, with a range of roughly 35 to 180 days. Post-vaccine blood samples were collected a median of around 10 weeks after the second vaccine dose, ranging from roughly 13 to 250 days. For three convalescent patients, samples were collected at an early post-vaccination timepoint (day 14) as well as at a late post-vaccination timepoint (days 161 to 241). In under 13 COVID-19 convalescent patients and 4 infection-naive healthy vaccine recipients, researchers compared the spike-specific CD4+ TCR repertoire from before mRNA vaccination with the repertoire from after.

Study-level results and caveats: The number of convalescent patients in the study was relatively small, and the study did not examine early timepoints following natural infection. The median number of SARS-CoV-2-reactive clonotypes rose from 20 to 25 after infection to about 40 after vaccination, but the change was not significant. Of the vaccine-specific clones in convalescent patients, 304 of 307, or nearly all, reacted only to SARS-CoV-2 spike and did not cross-react with common cold coronaviruses. Among convalescent patients, a median roughly 90% of the SARS-CoV-2-reactive clones seen after vaccination appeared only after vaccination, which suggests priming specific to the vaccine.

The sequencing here drew on CD4+ T cells from blood, taken about 7 months after SARS-CoV-2 vaccination. The receptor's source is a human donor who had recovered from COVID-19. This receptor chain uses TRBV2 and TRBJ1-2, and the D gene may be TRBD1, 5 bases matching. The nucleotides are TGTGCCAGCAGGGACACGGGGATTAACTATGGCTACACCTTC. The translation is CASRDTGINYGYTF.